This paragraph covers one TCR beta chain sequence. Original processing notes: How many nucleated cells were present was estimated from reference gene primer amplification. Sequencing used immunoSEQ multiplex PCR; TCRdb keeps in-frame clones, though not all of them. V, J and clone size are taken as reported in that table, and D and trimming were inferred from the DNA itself. The profile covers tens of thousands of clones, with 65% to 90% appearing a single time and about 17% taken by the ten largest. The entry originates in a study of blood T cell repertoires in COVID-19. Study background: Researchers got acute and convalescent COVID-19 samples from the United States, Italy and Spain. T cells, B-cell-depleted T cells, or PBMCs provided the cDNA or gDNA that served as material.

CDR3 length equals 16 residues. This clonotype was obtained from a woman of 80 years or more with active or convalescent COVID-19. The sample was peripheral blood. The chain couples TRBV12-1 to TRBJ1-5; the D call in the table, TRBD1, was not verified against the DNA. TRBV12-1 is a pseudogene segment. CDR3 sequence (DNA): TGTGCCAGCAGCCCCGACTCGATGACAGATAATCAGCCCCAGCATTTT. It specifies CASSPDSMTDNQPQHF.